The 7 T cell receptor beta chains below were found in one sample sequenced in a study of blood T cell repertoires in COVID-19. Here immunoSEQ multiplex PCR was the method, and the copy in TCRdb shows in-frame clones only, minus some. Seen here are some 370,000 clones, around 89% observed once, and the top ten hold roughly 1.2%. Sequencing was carried out using peripheral blood. The receptors were gathered from a man in his forties with acute or convalescent COVID-19.

V gene TRBV3-1 (or the pseudogene TRBV3-2) combines with J gene TRBJ2-3; 7 positions match TRBD1. V lost 3 bases, J lost 9 bases, and 9 bases stayed unmatched. CDR3 length: 14 amino acids. CDR1 is LGHDT and CDR2 is YNNKEL in the germline V gene (reference sequence). As DNA, the CDR3 is TGTGCCAGCAGCCATACGAGGGGGCGAGAAACGCAGTATTTT. Protein: CASSHTRGRETQYF.

This clone was seen a single time. The rearrangement joins TRBV29-1 to TRBJ1-1; 7 bases match TRBD1. Germline V gives CDR1 SQVTM, CDR2 ANQGSEA. Trimming at V came to 6 bases and at J to 11 bases, leaving 6 bases not matched to a gene. The CDR3 length is 10 residues. CDR3 DNA sequence: TGCAGCGTAGAACAGGGGCTGGCTTTCTTT. This encodes CSVEQGLAFF.

The table lists this clone with many counts. This rearrangement joins TRBV5-4 to TRBJ2-1; possible D gene TRBD2, 5 bases. CDR1 is SGHNT, CDR2 YYREEE, per germline (reference sequence). This CDR3 spans 13 amino acids. V lost 4 bases and J 7 bases, leaving 12 bases between the germline ends. The CDR3 region is CASSDAGWNEQFF. For the CDR3, the DNA is TGTGCCAGCAGCGATGCGGGTTGGAATGAGCAGTTCTTC.

The V call is TRBV18, the J call TRBJ2-1, with D perhaps matching TRBD2 (5 bases). CDR1 is KGHSH, CDR2 LQKENI, per germline. Deletions cut 0 bases from V and 8 bases from J, with 11 bases between. The CDR3 loop spans 14 amino acids. The CDR3: CASSPPLKADEQFF. In nucleotides, the CDR3 is TGTGCCAGCTCACCACCCCTAAAAGCGGATGAGCAGTTCTTC.

This clone was detected a few times. This chain joins TRBV19 and TRBJ1-2; no firm D call. The CDR3 contains 13 residues. The V and J ends lost 9 bases and 0 bases respectively, with 11 bases between them. Looked up from germline, CDR1 is LNHDA and CDR2 is SQIVND (reference sequence). The CDR3 region has the DNA TGTGCCAGCTCCCCCACGGCTAACTATGGCTACACCTTC. Amino acid sequence: CASSPTANYGYTF.

This chain uses TRBV10-3 with TRBJ2-5; D is undetermined. V was clipped by 6 bases and J by 3 bases, with 11 bases between them. There are 13 residues in the CDR3. Germline CDR1 ENHRY, CDR2 SYGVKD. The CDR3 is CAIRSRREETQYF. DNA of the CDR3: TGTGCCATCAGGAGTCGGAGAGAAGAGACCCAGTACTTC.

The J gene is TRBJ1-3, the V gene TRBV29-1, with D perhaps TRBD1 (5 bases). The V gene lost 6 bases and the J gene lost 4 bases, with 13 bases spanning the gap. Germline CDR1 SQVTM, CDR2 ANQGSEA. This CDR3 has 13 residues. The CDR3 is CSVQAGPGNTIYF. DNA for the CDR3: TGCAGCGTCCAAGCGGGACCGGGAAACACCATATATTTT.